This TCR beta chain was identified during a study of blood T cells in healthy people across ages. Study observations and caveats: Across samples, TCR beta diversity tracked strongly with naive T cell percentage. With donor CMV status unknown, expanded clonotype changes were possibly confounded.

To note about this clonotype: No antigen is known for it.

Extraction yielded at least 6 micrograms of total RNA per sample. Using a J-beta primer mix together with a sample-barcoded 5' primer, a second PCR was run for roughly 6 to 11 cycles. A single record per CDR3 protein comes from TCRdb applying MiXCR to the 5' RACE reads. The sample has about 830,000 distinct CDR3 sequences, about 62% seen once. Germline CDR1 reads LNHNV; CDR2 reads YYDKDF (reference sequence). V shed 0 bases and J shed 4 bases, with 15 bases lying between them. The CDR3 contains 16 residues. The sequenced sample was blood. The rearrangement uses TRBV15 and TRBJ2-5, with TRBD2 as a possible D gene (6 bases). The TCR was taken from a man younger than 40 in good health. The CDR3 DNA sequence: TGTGCCACCAGCAGAGATCTCGCTAGCGCGGTAGAGACCCAGTACTTC. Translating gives CATSRDLASAVETQYF.